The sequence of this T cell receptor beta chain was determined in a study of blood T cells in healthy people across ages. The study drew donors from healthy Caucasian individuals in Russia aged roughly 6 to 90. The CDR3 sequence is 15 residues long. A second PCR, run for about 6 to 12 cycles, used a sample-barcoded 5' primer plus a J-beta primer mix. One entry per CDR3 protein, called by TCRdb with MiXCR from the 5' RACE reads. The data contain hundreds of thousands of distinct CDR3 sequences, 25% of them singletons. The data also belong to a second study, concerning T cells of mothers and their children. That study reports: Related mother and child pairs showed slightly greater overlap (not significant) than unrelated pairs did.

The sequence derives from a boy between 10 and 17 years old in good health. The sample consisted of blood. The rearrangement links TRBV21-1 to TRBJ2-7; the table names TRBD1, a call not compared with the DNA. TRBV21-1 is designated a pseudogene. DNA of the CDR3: TGTGCCAGCAGCAATAGGGGACAGGGGGCGTACGAGCAGTACTTC. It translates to CASSNRGQGAYEQYF.